The clone carrying this TCR beta chain was counted a few times. Antigen specificity is unknown. V lost 6 bases, J lost 6 bases, and 17 bases stayed unmatched. This CDR3 spans 18 amino acids. The germline V gene encodes CDR1 MGHRA and CDR2 YSYEKL. Primers for the PCR totalled 60 Vbeta and 13 Jbeta. Profiling relied on immunoSEQ multiplex PCR, and the TCRdb table lists in-frame clones only, not all of them. The sample has about 94,000 clones; 50% to 80% are singletons. These data come from a study of cytomegalovirus exposure and HLA in healthy donors. At the level of the study: Unique TCR beta sequences numbering 120 million or so came from about 180 million T cells in an earlier analysis.

Study results and caveats: The authors enumerated around 150 TCR beta chains as linked to cytomegalovirus. At a 0.05 false discovery rate, a later analysis found approximately 17,000 TCR beta sequences to be associated with HLA alleles.

Healthy bone marrow donors supplied every sample. The TCR comes from a man younger than 45 in good health and CMV-seronegative. The gene calls are TRBV4-1 and TRBJ2-3; the match to TRBD2 covers 11 bases. What was sequenced was PBMCs. The CDR3 DNA reads as TGCGCCAGCAGAAGGCTAGCGGGGGGCCCTACCCGTTGGGATACGCAGTATTTT. It is translated as CASRRLAGGPTRWDTQYF.